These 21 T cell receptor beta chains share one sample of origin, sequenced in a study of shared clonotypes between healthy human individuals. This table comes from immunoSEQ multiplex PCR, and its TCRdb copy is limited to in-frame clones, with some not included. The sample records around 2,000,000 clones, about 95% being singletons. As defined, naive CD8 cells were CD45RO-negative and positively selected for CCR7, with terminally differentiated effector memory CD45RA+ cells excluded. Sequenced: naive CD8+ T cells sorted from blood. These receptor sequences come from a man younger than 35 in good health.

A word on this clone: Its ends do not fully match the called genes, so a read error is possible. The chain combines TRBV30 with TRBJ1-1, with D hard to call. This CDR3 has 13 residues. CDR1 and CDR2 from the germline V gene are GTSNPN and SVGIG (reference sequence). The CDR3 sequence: CAWSQYGVTQAFF. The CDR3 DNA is TGTGCCTGGAGTCAATACGGGGTCACTCAAGCTTTCTTT. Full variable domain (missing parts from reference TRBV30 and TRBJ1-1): SQTIHQWPATLVQPVGSPLSLECTVEGTSNPNLYWYRQAAGRGLQLLFYSVGIGQISSEVPQNLSASRPQDRQFILSSKKLLLSDSGFYLCAWSQYGVTQAFFGQGTRLTVV.

CDR3 region: CAWSSGAEQYF. The CDR3, as DNA: TGTGCCTGGAGTTCCGGGGCCGAGCAGTACTTC. The rearrangement uses TRBV30 and TRBJ2-7; D may correspond to TRBD1 or TRBD2 (5 bases each). The germline gives CDR1 GTSNPN, CDR2 SVGIG (reference sequence). This CDR3 has 11 amino acids. Between the trimmed V and J ends, which lost 2 bases and 6 bases, there was a span of 8 bases.

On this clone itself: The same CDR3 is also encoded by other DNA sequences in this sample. The CDR3 coding sequence is TGTGCCAGCAGTCCCTCTCCTAACTATGGCTACACCTTC. It encodes CASSPSPNYGYTF. The chain is built from TRBV27 and TRBJ1-2; D call uncertain. In germline, CDR1 is MNHEY, CDR2 SMNVEV (reference sequence). CDR3 length: 13 residues. V was pared by 5 bases and J by 0 bases, with 7 bases between.

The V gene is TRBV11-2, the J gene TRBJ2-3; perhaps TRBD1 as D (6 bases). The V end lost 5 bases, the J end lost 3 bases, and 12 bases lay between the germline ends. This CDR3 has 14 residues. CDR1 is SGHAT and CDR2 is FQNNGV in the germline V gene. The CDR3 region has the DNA TGTGCCAGCAGCGCCCGGACAGAAACAGATACGCAGTATTTT. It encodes CASSARTETDTQYF.

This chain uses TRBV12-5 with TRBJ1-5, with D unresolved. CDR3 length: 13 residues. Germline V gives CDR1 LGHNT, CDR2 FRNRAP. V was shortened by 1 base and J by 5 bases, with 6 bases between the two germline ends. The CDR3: CASGLGPYQPQHF. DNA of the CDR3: TGTGCTAGTGGTTTGGGACCATATCAGCCCCAGCATTTT. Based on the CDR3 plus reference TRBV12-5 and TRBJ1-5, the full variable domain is DARVTQTPRHKVTEMGQEVTMRCQPILGHNTVFWYRQTMMQGLELLAYFRNRAPLDDSGMPKDRFSAEMPDATLATLKIQPSEPRDSAVYFCASGLGPYQPQHFGDGTRLSIL.

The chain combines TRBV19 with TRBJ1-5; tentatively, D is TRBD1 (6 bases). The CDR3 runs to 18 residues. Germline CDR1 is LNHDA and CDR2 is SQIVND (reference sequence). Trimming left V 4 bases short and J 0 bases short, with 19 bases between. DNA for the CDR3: TGTGCCAGTAGTAATCAGTGGGACACAAGCTATAGCAATCAGCCCCAGCATTTT. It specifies CASSNQWDTSYSNQPQHF.

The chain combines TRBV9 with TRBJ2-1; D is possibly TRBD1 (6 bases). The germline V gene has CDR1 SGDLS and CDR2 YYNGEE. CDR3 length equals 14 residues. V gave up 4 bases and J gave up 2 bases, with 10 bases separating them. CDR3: CASSSGVAYNEQFF. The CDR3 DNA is TGTGCCAGCAGCTCAGGGGTTGCCTACAATGAGCAGTTCTTC.

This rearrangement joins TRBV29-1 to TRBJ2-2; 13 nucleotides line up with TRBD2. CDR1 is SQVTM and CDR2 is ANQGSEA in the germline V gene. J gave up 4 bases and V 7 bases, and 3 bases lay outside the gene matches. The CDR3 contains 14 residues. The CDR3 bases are TGCAGCGGGGGACTAGCGGGAATCACCGGGGAGCTGTTTTTT. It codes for CSGGLAGITGELFF.

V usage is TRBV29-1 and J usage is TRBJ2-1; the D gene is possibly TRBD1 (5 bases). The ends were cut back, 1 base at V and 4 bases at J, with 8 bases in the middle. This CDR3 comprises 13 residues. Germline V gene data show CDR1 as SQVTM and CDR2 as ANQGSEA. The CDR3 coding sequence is TGCAGCGTTGAAGGGACAACTTACAATGAGCAGTTCTTC. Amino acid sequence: CSVEGTTYNEQFF.

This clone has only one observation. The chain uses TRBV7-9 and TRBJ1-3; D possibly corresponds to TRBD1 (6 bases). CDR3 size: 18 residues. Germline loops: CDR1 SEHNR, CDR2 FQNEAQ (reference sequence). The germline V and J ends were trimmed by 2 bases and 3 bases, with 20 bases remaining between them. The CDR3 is CASSLTPTGKLFGNTIYF. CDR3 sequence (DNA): TGTGCCAGCAGCTTAACCCCAACAGGGAAGCTCTTTGGAAACACCATATATTTT. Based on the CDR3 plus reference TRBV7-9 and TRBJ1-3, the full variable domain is DTGVSQNPRHKITKRGQNVTFRCDPISEHNRLYWYRQTLGQGPEFLTYFQNEAQLEKSRLLSDRFSAERPKGSFSTLEIQRTEQGDSAMYLCASSLTPTGKLFGNTIYFGEGSWLTVV.

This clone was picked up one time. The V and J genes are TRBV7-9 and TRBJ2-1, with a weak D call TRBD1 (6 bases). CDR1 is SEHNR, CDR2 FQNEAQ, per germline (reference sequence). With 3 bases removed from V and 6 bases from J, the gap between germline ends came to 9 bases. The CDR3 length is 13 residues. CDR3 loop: CASSFEGGNEQFF. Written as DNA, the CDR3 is TGTGCCAGCAGCTTCGAAGGGGGCAATGAGCAGTTCTTC.

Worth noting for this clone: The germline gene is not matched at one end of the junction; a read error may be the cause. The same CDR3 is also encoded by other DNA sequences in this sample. CDR3 region: CASSYSGGGDEQFF. For the CDR3, the DNA is TGTGCCAGCAGCTACTCGGGAGGGGGCGATGAGCAGTTCTTC. The chain carries TRBV6-5 and TRBJ2-1; perhaps TRBD2 as D (8 bases). Germline loops: CDR1 MNHEY, CDR2 SVGAGI. The CDR3 has 14 amino acids.

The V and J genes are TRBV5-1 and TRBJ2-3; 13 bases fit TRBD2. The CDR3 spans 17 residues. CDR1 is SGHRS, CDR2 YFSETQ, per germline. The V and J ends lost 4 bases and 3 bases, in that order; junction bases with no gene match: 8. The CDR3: CASSQGLAGDKTDTQYF. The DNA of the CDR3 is TGCGCCAGCAGCCAAGGACTAGCGGGAGATAAGACAGATACGCAGTATTTT. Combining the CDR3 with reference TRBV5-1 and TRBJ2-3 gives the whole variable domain KAGVTQTPRYLIKTRGQQVTLSCSPISGHRSVSWYQQTPGQGLQFLFEYFSETQRNKGNFPGRFSGRQFSNSRSEMNVSTLELGDSALYLCASSQGLAGDKTDTQYFGPGTRLTVL.

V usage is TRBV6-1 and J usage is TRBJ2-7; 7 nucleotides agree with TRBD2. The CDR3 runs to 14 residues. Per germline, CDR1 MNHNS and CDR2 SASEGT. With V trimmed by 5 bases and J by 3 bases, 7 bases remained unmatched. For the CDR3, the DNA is TGTGCCAGCAGTATCTCCTGGGGGGGCTACGAGCAGTACTTC. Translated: CASSISWGGYEQYF.

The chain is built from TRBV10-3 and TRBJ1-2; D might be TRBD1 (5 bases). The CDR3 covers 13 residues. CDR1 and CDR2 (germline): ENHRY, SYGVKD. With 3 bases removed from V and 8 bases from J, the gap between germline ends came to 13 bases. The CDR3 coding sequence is TGTGCCATCAGTGATCCGGGGCTCATCGGCTACACCTTC. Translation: CAISDPGLIGYTF.

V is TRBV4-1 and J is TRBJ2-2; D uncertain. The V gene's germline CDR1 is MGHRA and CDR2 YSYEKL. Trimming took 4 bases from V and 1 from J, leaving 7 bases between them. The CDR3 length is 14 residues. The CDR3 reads CASSLLKNTGELFF. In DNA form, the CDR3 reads TGCGCCAGCAGCCTACTAAAGAACACCGGGGAGCTGTTTTTT.

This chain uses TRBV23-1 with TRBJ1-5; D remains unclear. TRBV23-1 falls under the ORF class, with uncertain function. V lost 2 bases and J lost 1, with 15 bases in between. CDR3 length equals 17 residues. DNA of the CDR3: TGCGCCAGCAGTCAAGGCGGCCCACGAGTCAGCAATCAGCCCCAGCATTTT. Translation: CASSQGGPRVSNQPQHF.

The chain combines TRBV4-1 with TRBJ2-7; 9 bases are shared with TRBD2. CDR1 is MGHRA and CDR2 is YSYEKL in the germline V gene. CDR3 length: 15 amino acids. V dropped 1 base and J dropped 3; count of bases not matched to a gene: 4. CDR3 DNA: TGCGCCAGCAGCCAAGTTACTAGCGGGTTCTACGAGCAGTACTTC. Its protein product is CASSQVTSGFYEQYF.

The CDR3 region is CASSPRGREDSPLHF. CDR3 DNA: TGTGCCAGCAGCCCCAGGGGGCGTGAGGATTCACCCCTCCACTTT. The chain employs TRBV5-8 and TRBJ1-6; 8 nucleotides match TRBD1. In germline, CDR1 is SGHTS, CDR2 YDEGEE. Trimming removed 4 bases from V and 8 bases from J; junction bases left unmatched: 8. The CDR3 spans 15 residues.

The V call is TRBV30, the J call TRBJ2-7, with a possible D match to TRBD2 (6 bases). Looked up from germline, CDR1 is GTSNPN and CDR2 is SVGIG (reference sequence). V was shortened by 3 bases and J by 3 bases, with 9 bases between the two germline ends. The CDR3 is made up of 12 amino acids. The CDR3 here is CAWSGGFYEQYF. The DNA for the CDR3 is TGTGCCTGGAGCGGGGGATTCTACGAGCAGTACTTC.

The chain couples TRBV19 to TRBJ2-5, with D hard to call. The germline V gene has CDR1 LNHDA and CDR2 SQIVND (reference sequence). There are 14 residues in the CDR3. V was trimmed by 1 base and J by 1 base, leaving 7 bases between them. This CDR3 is CASSIGVSQETQYF. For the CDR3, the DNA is TGTGCCAGTAGTATAGGAGTCAGCCAAGAGACCCAGTACTTC.